This passage covers 18 T cell receptor beta chains from one sample sequenced in a study of T cells expressing NK-cell markers. TCRdb re-called the 5' RACE reads and shows each CDR3 protein once, DNA omitted. The sample includes 300,000 to 450,000 distinct CDR3 sequences. Specimen: blood T cells: a sorted CD56 or NKG2C T cell subset, CD4+ or CD8+ T cells, or bulk PBMC T cells (not recorded which). The source of these receptors is a man aged 18-75 years in good health.

V gene TRBV29-1 combines with J gene TRBJ2-7. The CDR3 runs 13 residues. Germline-derived CDR1 and CDR2 are SQVTM and ANQGSEA. The CDR3 sequence: CSVVGGVSYEQYF.

CDR3 sequence: CAWAGGREQYF. This rearrangement joins TRBV30 to TRBJ2-7; as DNA is missing, the TRBD1 call by TCRdb cannot be tested. The CDR3 covers 11 residues. Germline-derived CDR1 and CDR2 are GTSNPN and SVGIG (reference sequence).

The chain has TRBV2 and TRBJ2-5; TCRdb's D call of TRBD2 is untestable without DNA. Germline V gene sequence: CDR1 SNHLY, CDR2 FYNNEI. The CDR3 consists of 16 residues. Here the CDR3 reads CASTGLAGEGRETQYF.

The V gene is TRBV2, the J gene TRBJ1-4; TCRdb's D call, TRBD1, is unchecked because there is no DNA. The V gene's germline CDR1 is SNHLY and CDR2 FYNNEI. The CDR3 is 15 amino acids. CDR3 amino acids: CASSRTGTVNEKLFF.

This rearrangement joins TRBV11-2 to TRBJ2-3; no DNA is available, so the TRBD2 call from TCRdb remains unchecked. Germline V lookup: CDR1 SGHAT, CDR2 FQNNGV. The length of the CDR3 is 12 residues. CDR3 sequence reads: CASSFSTGRQYF.

V and J are TRBV21-1 and TRBJ2-5; the TCRdb call, TRBD2, lacks DNA for checking. TRBV21-1 is a known pseudogene. CDR3 size: 16 residues. CDR3 region: CASSKVKSSGEETQYF.

CDR3 sequence: CASSLWDAERYF. The genes are TRBV7-9 and TRBJ2-7; no DNA is available, so the TRBD1 call from TCRdb remains unchecked. Germline CDR1 and CDR2: SEHNR and FQNEAQ (reference sequence). The CDR3 runs 12 residues. The full variable domain, in which reference TRBV7-9 and TRBJ2-7 provide the parts outside the CDR3, is DTGVSQNPRHKITKRGQNVTFRCDPISEHNRLYWYRQTLGQGPEFLTYFQNEAQLEKSRLLSDRFSAERPKGSFSTLEIQRTEQGDSAMYLCASSLWDAERYFGPGTRLTVT.

V is TRBV6-6 and J is TRBJ1-1; TCRdb outputs TRBD1, but without DNA this stays unchecked. Germline V CDR1 and CDR2: MNHNY, SVGAGI (reference sequence). This CDR3 comprises 17 residues. The CDR3 loop reads CASSFYPVGDREGEAFF.

This chain uses TRBV2 with TRBJ2-1; TCRdb returns TRBD1, unconfirmable since there is no DNA. The CDR3 is 12 amino acids. CDR1 and CDR2 (germline): SNHLY, FYNNEI. The CDR3 here is CASTPSFGPQFF.

CDR3 region: CSARKLKQGTYEQYF. The chain couples TRBV20-1 to TRBJ2-7; TCRdb returns TRBD1, unconfirmable since there is no DNA. CDR1 is DFQATT and CDR2 is SNEGSKA in the germline V gene (reference sequence). This CDR3 region has 15 residues.

This chain connects TRBV23-1 to TRBJ1-5; TCRdb returns TRBD1, unconfirmable since there is no DNA. TRBV23-1 falls under the ORF class, with uncertain function. The CDR3 extends over 18 amino acids. CDR3 sequence reads: CASSQGLPGVGSNQPQHF.

This chain links TRBV20-1 with TRBJ2-3; the TCRdb call, TRBD2, lacks DNA for checking. The length of the CDR3 is 15 residues. The germline CDR1 and CDR2 sequences are DFQATT and SNEGSKA (reference sequence). The CDR3 sequence is CSARSGLMVRDTQYF.

The genes are TRBV20-1 and TRBJ2-1; absent DNA, TCRdb's TRBD2 call cannot be checked. Germline CDR1 and CDR2: DFQATT and SNEGSKA (reference sequence). This CDR3 comprises 13 residues. CDR3 residues: CSAAGLTRSEQFF.

The V gene is TRBV20-1, the J gene TRBJ2-1; TCRdb lists TRBD1, though no DNA is available to test this call. This CDR3 region has 16 residues. CDR1 is DFQATT, CDR2 SNEGSKA, per germline (reference sequence). The CDR3 protein is CSASVPTGLGLNEQFF.

The chain employs TRBV20-1 and TRBJ2-5; the TRBD2 assignment by TCRdb is unverifiable without DNA. The CDR3 length is 15 residues. CDR1 is DFQATT and CDR2 is SNEGSKA in the germline V gene (reference sequence). The CDR3 reads CSAPKEAGIRKTQYF.

The chain recombines TRBV12-3 or TRBV12-4 with TRBJ1-6; lacking DNA, the TRBD1 call made by TCRdb goes unchecked. The CDR3 totals 14 residues. The CDR3 spells CASSLEQGKSPLHF.

The chain is built from TRBV5-1 and TRBJ2-1; absent DNA, TCRdb's TRBD1 call cannot be checked. From germline, CDR1 is SGHRS and CDR2 YFSETQ. The CDR3 covers 15 residues. CDR3 protein: CASSRTAISYNEQFF.

The J gene is TRBJ2-3, the V gene TRBV29-1; TCRdb's D call, TRBD2, is unchecked because there is no DNA. CDR1 is SQVTM and CDR2 is ANQGSEA in the germline V gene. This CDR3 spans 14 amino acids. CDR3: CSVTSTSGTDTQYF.